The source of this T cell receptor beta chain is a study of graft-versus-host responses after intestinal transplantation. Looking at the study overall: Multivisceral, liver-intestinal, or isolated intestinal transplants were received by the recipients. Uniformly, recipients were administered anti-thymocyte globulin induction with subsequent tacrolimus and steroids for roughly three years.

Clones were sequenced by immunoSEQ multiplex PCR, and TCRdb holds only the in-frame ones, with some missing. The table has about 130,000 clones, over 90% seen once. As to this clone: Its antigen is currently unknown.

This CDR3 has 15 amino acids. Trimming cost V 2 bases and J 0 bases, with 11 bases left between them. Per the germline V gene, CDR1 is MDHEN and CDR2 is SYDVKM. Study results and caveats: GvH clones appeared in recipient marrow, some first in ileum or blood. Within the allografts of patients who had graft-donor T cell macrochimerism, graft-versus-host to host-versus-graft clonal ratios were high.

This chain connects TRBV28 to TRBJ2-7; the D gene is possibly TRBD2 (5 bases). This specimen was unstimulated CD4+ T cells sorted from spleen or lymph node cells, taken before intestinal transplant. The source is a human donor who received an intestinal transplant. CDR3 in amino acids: CASSLLRRSSYEQYF. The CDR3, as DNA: TGTGCCAGCAGTTTACTCAGGAGGAGCTCCTACGAGCAGTACTTC.